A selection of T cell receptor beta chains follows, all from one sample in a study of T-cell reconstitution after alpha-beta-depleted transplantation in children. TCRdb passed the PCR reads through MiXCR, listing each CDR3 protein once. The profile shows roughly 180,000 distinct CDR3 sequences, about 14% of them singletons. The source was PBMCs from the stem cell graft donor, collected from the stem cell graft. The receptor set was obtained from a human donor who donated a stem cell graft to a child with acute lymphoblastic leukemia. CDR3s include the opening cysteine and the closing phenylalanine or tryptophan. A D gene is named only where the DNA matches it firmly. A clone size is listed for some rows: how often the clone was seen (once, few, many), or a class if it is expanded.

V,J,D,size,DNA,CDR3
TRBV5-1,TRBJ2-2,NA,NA,TGCGCCAGCAGGGGCGGTGGGGAGCTGTTTTTT,CASRGGGELFF
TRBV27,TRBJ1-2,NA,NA,TGTGCCAGCACCTCAGGGGTAGGAGGCTACACCTTC,CASTSGVGGYTF
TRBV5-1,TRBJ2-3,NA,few,TGCGCCAGCAGCTTCAGACGGTTCACAGATACGCAGTATTTT,CASSFRRFTDTQYF
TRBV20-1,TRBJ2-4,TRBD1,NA,TGCAGTGCTACGGACAGGGGAGGGCCCAAAAACAGTCAGTACTTC,CSATDRGGPKNSQYF
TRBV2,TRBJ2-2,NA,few,TGTGCCAGCAGCGGGCGTGGCAGGAACACCGGGGAGCTGTTTTTT,CASSGRGRNTGELFF
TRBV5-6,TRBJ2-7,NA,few,TGTGCCAGCAGCTTAAATCGCAGGGTAGAGTACTTC,CASSLNRRVEYF
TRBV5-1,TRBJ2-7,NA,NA,TGCGCCAGCAATGGGGGGCGCTCAGGCGAGCAGTACTTC,CASNGGRSGEQYF
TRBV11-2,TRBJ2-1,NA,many,TGTGCCAGCAGCTTACTTATTTACAGGAGCTCCTACAATGAGCAGTTCTTC,CASSLLIYRSSYNEQFF
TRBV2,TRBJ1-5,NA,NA,TGTGCCAGCACGCAGCGGCCTAAGGGTCAGCCCCAGCATTTT,CASTQRPKGQPQHF
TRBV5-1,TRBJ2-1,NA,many,TGCGCCAGCAGCTTGCAGGATGAGCAGTTCTTC,CASSLQDEQFF
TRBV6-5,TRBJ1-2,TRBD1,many,TGTGCCAGCAGAGGGGACAGGGGGTATGGCTACACCTTC,CASRGDRGYGYTF
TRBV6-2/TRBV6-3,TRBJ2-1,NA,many,TGTGCCAGTTCCCCTAGCACGAACAATGAGCAGTTCTTC,CASSPSTNNEQFF
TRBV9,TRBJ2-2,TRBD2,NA,TGTGCCAGCAGCGTAGCTAGCGGGCAAATTGGGACCGGGGAGCTGTTTTTT,CASSVASGQIGTGELFF
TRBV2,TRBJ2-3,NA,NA,TGTGCCAGCACCGAGTGGCACTCGGATACGCAGTATTTT,CASTEWHSDTQYF
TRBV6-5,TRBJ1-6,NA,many,TGTGCCAGCAGCCTTTCCGGGCCTTGGAATTCACCCCTCCACTTT,CASSLSGPWNSPLHF
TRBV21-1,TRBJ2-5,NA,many,TGTGCCAGCAGCAAGTTAGCGGGAGGTCAAGAGACCCAGTACTTC,CASSKLAGGQETQYF
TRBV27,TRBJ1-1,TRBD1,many,TGTGCCAGCAGCCAAACAGGGGGCACTGAAGCTTTCTTT,CASSQTGGTEAFF
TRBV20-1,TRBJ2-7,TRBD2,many,TGCAGTGCTCGGATATTATCGACTAGCGCAAACTACGAGCAGTACTTC,CSARILSTSANYEQYF
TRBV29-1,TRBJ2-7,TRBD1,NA,TGCAGCGTGGGGACAGAGGCCTACGAGCAGTACTTC,CSVGTEAYEQYF
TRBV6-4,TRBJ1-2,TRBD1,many,TGTGCCAACCTTCCCGGGACAGGGAATGGCTACACCTTC,CANLPGTGNGYTF
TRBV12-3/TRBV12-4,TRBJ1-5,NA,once,TGTGCCAGCAGTCTGACACATAATCAGCCCCAGCATTTT,CASSLTHNQPQHF
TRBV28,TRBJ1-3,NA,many,TGTGCCAGCCCCCGGAACACCATATATTTT,CASPRNTIYF
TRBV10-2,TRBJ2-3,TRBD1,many,TGCGCCAGCGGTTTGGGACAGGGAGTGGCAGATACGCAGTATTTT,CASGLGQGVADTQYF
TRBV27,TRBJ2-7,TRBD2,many,TGTGCCAGCAGCTTAGCGGGAGATGGTTACGAGCAGTACTTC,CASSLAGDGYEQYF
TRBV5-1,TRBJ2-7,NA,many,TGCGCCAGCAGCTTGGGGGACGGTACCTACGAGCAGTACTTC,CASSLGDGTYEQYF
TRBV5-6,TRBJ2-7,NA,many,TGTGCCAGCAGCTTCCGGGATCACCCAGTGCAGTACTTC,CASSFRDHPVQYF
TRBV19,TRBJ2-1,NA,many,TGTGCCAGTAGTAAAACCCAACAGAACAATGAGCAGTTCTTC,CASSKTQQNNEQFF
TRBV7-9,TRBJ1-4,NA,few,TGTGCCAGCAGCTTTGATACAACTAATGAAAAACTGTTTTTT,CASSFDTTNEKLFF
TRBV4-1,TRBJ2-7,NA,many,TGCGCCAGCAGCCAAGCGGGTGGGGCGGGACCTAAACTACGAAAGCAGTACTTC,CASSQAGGAGPKLRKQYF
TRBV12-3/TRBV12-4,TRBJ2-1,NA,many,TGTGCCAGCAGTTATACAGGGCGGGAGCAGTTCTTC,CASSYTGREQFF
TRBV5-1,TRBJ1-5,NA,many,TGCGCCAGCAGCTTGGATATGGGTCAGCCCCAGCATTTT,CASSLDMGQPQHF
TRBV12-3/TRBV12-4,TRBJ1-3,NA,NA,TGTGCCAGTCTCCTTAAATCTGGAAACACCATATATTTT,CASLLKSGNTIYF
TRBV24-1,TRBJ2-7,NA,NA,TGTGCCACCAGTGATCCCCGGGCCCTGAGAGGCGAGCAGTACTTC,CATSDPRALRGEQYF
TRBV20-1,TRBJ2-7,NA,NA,TGCAGTGCGACCCCCCCGAGGGGGGGACCTCCCTACGAGCAGTACTTC,CSATPPRGGPPYEQYF
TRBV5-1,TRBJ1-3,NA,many,TGCGCCAGCAGCTTGGGTGCGGTCAACTCTGGAAACACCATATATTTT,CASSLGAVNSGNTIYF
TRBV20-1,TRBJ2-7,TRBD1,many,TGCAGTGCTAGATTACCGGGACAGGGTCTCTACGAGCAGTACTTC,CSARLPGQGLYEQYF
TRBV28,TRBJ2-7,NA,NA,TGTGCCGCCTCAGAGGTTGTCTCCTACGAGCAGTACTTC,CAASEVVSYEQYF
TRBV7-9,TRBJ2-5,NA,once,TGTGCCAGCAGCTTAGGCCCGGCCCGGCGGGAAGAGACCCAGTACTTC,CASSLGPARREETQYF
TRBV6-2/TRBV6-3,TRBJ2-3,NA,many,TGTGCCAGCAGCCCTCGGACAGACGTTGGGACAGATACGCAGTATTTT,CASSPRTDVGTDTQYF
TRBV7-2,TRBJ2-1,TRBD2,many,TGTGCCAGCAGCTTAGCGCGCCTAGCGGGAGTCAATGAGCAGTTCTTC,CASSLARLAGVNEQFF
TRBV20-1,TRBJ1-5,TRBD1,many,TGCAGTGCTAAGCCGGGGACAGCGAATCAGCCCCAGCATTTT,CSAKPGTANQPQHF
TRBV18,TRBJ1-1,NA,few,TGTGCCAGCTCACCATTTTTGGGTCAGAACACTGAAGCTTTCTTT,CASSPFLGQNTEAFF
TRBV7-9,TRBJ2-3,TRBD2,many,TGTGCCAGCAGCTTCACCAGCGGGACTAGCACAGATACGCAGTATTTT,CASSFTSGTSTDTQYF
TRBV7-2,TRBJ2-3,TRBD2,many,TGTGCCAGCAGCCCAATAGCGGGGAATACGCAGTATTTT,CASSPIAGNTQYF
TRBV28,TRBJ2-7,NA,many,TGTGCCAGCAGTTCGACAGTCTCCTACGAGCAGTACTTC,CASSSTVSYEQYF
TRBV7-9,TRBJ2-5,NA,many,TGTGCCAGCACCCAGGGGCAGGGGGGGATCGGAGAGACCCAGTACTTC,CASTQGQGGIGETQYF
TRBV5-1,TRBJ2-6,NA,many,TGCGCCAGCAGCTGGGCAGGGCGCTCTGGGGCCAACGTCCTGACTTTC,CASSWAGRSGANVLTF